This TCR beta chain emerged from a study of CD8 T cells in ankylosing spondylitis. The CDR3 sequence is 11 residues long. Trimming took off 5 bases at V and 3 bases at J, with 8 bases between the two ends. Germline V gene sequence: CDR1 SQVTM, CDR2 ANQGSEA. General study findings and limits: Matched synovial fluid from ankylosing spondylitis patients was reported to be enriched for disease-linked clones.

TCRdb called the 5' RACE reads again in MiXCR, with one record for every CDR3 protein. Among about 250,000 distinct CDR3 sequences listed, roughly a third were seen once. The sample holds a few counts of this clonotype. Its antigen is currently unknown. The chain joins TRBV29-1 to TRBJ2-7; D uncertain. This receptor was taken from a male donor with ankylosing spondylitis or in good health (not recorded which). The specimen was blood, either unsorted or a sorted T cell fraction (not recorded which). The CDR3, as DNA: TGCAGCGTTAATCAGGACTACGAGCAGTACTTC. Its translation is CSVNQDYEQYF.